This entry is about one T cell receptor beta chain. The antigen it recognizes is unknown. No much larger clone exists at a distance of one base, and base qualities are not known. The library came from the immunoSEQ multiplex PCR assay. For the multiplex PCR, a mixture combining 60 forward primers for TCR Vbeta segments and 13 reverse primers for TCR Jbeta segments was used. Amplification of the CDR3 region of rearranged TCR beta genes was performed with a multiplex PCR assay on genomic DNA. The amplified TCR beta libraries were sequenced on the Illumina HiSeq System as 87-base-pair reads. In the original analysis: A later analysis counted 65 million to 90 million unique TCR beta chains across the 650 to 800 repertoires, and approximately 11 million of these chains were shared by at least two donors. Raw reads were error-corrected and collapsed into unique sequences by a nearest-neighbor algorithm in which closely related sequences were merged to remove PCR and sequencing errors. Alignment of CDR3 sequences to IMGT reference sequences was used to assign V, D and J gene segments. For a sequence to be retained, a match of at least six nucleotides to both a V gene segment and a J gene segment was required. Rearrangements were classified as productive when the CDR3 lacked stop codons and remained in frame with V and J, and all other rearrangements were classified as non-productive. Following IMGT convention, CDR3 was defined as the stretch from the second conserved V-encoded cysteine to the conserved J-encoded phenylalanine. The earlier analysis of fewer than 700 of the donors excluded sequences that lacked an unambiguous match to a single V gene segment. An earlier analysis of around 600 of the donors classified V segments as functional when productive rearrangements were above 56.7% and as segregating when the standard deviation between donors was above 5%. A statistical classification framework was built to diagnose cytomegalovirus status from the catalog of TCR beta chain sequences. In a later analysis, TCR nucleotide sequences were compared against IMGT/GENE-DB human TR gene sequences so that V and J genes could be assigned. The TCRdist pipeline was used in a later analysis to assign CDR3 sequences and most-parsimonious VDJ recombination scenarios. In a later analysis, each TCR beta chain was defined by its CDR3 amino acid sequence together with its V-gene family, and reads without a unique V-gene family were excluded. In a later analysis, approximately 640 highly shared, low-generation-probability nucleotide sequences were removed to address suspected cross-contamination and a sequencing artifact. For each public chain, a later analysis derived a clonal expansion index from normalized ranks of inferred template counts within each repertoire. In a later analysis, generation probabilities were computed with a VDJ recombination model fitted to out-of-frame rearrangements, and the resulting probabilities were checked against IGoR. A later analysis scored TCR-TCR, TCR-HLA and TCR-CMV co-occurrence with hypergeometric tests, applying a repertoire-size bias correction to TCR pairs. In a later analysis, false discovery rates were estimated by permuting HLA or CMV assignments 20 times. In a later analysis, co-occurring TCRs were grouped using DBSCAN, and TCRdist sequence similarity was added for clustering within HLA-allele-positive subsets. Repertoires with fewer than 30,000 or more than 120,000 public chains, plus five repertoires with anomalous nucleotide sharing, were excluded from co-occurrence clustering. What TCRdb holds here is the immuneACCESS table cut down to in-frame rearrangements. Part of the clones is not present; checked against another copy, under half of the missing clones reflect an unresolved V gene, and the others are unexplained. Clonal size and the V and J genes are those of that table, whereas D and trimming came from the DNA. For this sample the table gives about 150,000 clones, of which approximately 80% were detected only once. Jointly, the top ten make up approximately 3.4% of the sample.

These data originate in a study of cytomegalovirus exposure and HLA in healthy donors (TCRdb year 2017). Looking at the study overall: An earlier analysis of around 600 of the donors reported roughly 270 Gb of sequence data and 117 million unique TCR beta sequences from roughly 180 million T cells. Every discovery cohort repertoire had been produced on one sequencing platform. An early release covering roughly 580 HLA-typed donors comprised approximately 300 gigabases of sequencing data and around 86 million unique TCR sequences. Alongside the repertoire data, information on donor age, sex, ethnicity and CMV serostatus was compiled. On average, over 200,000 unique TCR beta nucleotide sequences were sequenced per donor among several hundred genotyped donors of the cohort, with 15% to 20% of those sequences being non-productive. A later genetic analysis used genome-wide SNP genotypes for about 55% of the 666 donors, treating that subset as a discovery cohort. Class I and class II HLA loci were covered by the typing at four-digit resolution. Using immunosequencing, the study profiled T cell repertoires from fewer than 850 subjects and related those repertoires to cytomegalovirus serostatus. Typing coverage varied by locus: about 620-630 donors for A, B, C, DRB1 and DQB1; approximately 500 for DQA1; approximately 610 for DPA1; 450 to 480 for DPB1. The aim of the study was to test whether cataloging public T cell receptors could identify signatures of past pathogen exposure. To predict cytomegalovirus infection status, the study combined high-throughput TCR immunosequencing, statistical association of individual TCRs with disease status, and machine learning. To decide whether each TCR beta V gene segment behaved as functional or pseudogenic, an earlier analysis of approximately 590 of the donors relied on high-throughput TCR beta sequencing. In a later analysis, previously published TCR beta repertoires from fewer than 750 donors were re-analyzed and high-resolution HLA genotyping was added so that TCR occurrence patterns could be studied. Roughly 5 DR-DQ haplotypes were handled as single units for association and clustering, since linkage in the cohort was strong. Rather than using new phenotypic data, the later analysis identified candidate immune exposures from TCR beta sequences and from how often those sequences occurred across donors. Of the 300 to 500 genotyped donors, 75% to 85% were placed in the genetic ancestry cluster associated with self-reported Caucasian donors. A separate validation cohort of roughly 110 different subjects was used in addition to the roughly 720-subject first cohort. What the authors observed across the whole study: In a later analysis, HLA-associated TCR beta chains were found to be more clonally expanded and to have lower generation probabilities than equally common non-associated chains. A few of the identified cytomegalovirus-associated TCR beta chains were confirmed in vitro to be specific for cytomegalovirus antigens. Because HLA typing was missing for some donors at each locus, association tests included only the typed subset. Because counts were too low, seventeen rarely observed V segments, including chromosome 9 orphons, were excluded from the earlier analysis of 500 to 700 of the donors. In the study, around 160 TCR beta chains were listed as associated with cytomegalovirus. In a later analysis, the rate of TCR association differed among HLA loci, with DRB1 alleles having the most associated TCRs and HLA-C alleles having the fewest. Assigning TCR associations to individual alleles was difficult when HLA alleles, especially DR and DQ, strongly co-occurred. A later genetic analysis associated a missense DCLRE1C variant with V-gene and J-gene trimming of TCR beta chains, and an independent cohort replicated the association. A later analysis found that most CMV-associated TCR beta chains appeared HLA-restricted, with HLA associations seemingly driven largely by CMV exposure. A further reported finding was that TCR beta sequences accurately predicted the HLA-A and HLA-B alleles for most subjects in the first cohort. The authors suggested that the approach could potentially be generalized to other disease states and immunological phenotypes. An earlier analysis of around 500 of the donors showed that most TCR beta V segments appeared in productive rearrangements either about 87% or about 30% of the time, which broadly matched IMGT annotations. A cluster of highly shared sequence variants was judged likely to be a technical artifact of the sequencing pipeline. Across donors, most TCR sequences were observed very rarely, whereas some public TCRs were present in many individuals. Compared with the roughly 700-donor mean, donors in an Asian-associated ancestry cluster had fewer N-insertions in productive TCRs, according to a later genetic analysis. Immune exposure information for the cohort was limited to CMV serostatus. Linkage disequilibrium might explain the correlated functional status among segregating V segments, but an unknown experimental factor could not be ruled out. Several of the top co-occurrence clusters appeared to be linked to parvovirus B19, influenza, CMV and Epstein-Barr virus, according to a later analysis. Sequencing depth was assumed to be roughly uniform across donors in the presence/absence analyses, though that assumption may not hold. The 87-base-pair reads could not distinguish some IMGT-functional V segments, including TRBV6-2 and TRBV6-3, so those segments were excluded. The classifier was reported to diagnose cytomegalovirus status with high specificity and sensitivity in both the original and validation cohorts. This cohort had only TCR beta chains sequenced, and the lack of alpha or paired-chain data limited which features could be detected. A later analysis associated 15,000 or so TCR beta sequences with specific HLA alleles at a false discovery rate of 0.05.

CDR1 and CDR2 were assigned from the germline V gene (reference sequence) as MNHEY and SMNVEV. Inclusive of the bounding cysteine and phenylalanine, the CDR3 is 12 residues long. Of all the DNA, just the CDR3 is kept, 36 bases in frame from base 1. Trimming costs V 3 bases and J 6 bases, and their ends lie 9 bases apart. In total, 500 to 700 healthy bone marrow donors made up the cohort. Cohort members were all nominally healthy when sampled, although unrecorded immune exposures were likely present. The donor was CMV seropositive and belonged to the group of more than 250 seropositive cohort members. Each donor provided a peripheral blood sample, and peripheral blood mononuclear cells were used for TCR beta sequencing. The Qiagen DNeasy Blood Extraction Kit was used to extract genomic DNA from the blood cell samples.

The sequence came from a woman in her fifties or sixties in good health and CMV-seropositive. Recombination connected TRBV27 to TRBJ2-7, and the D gene may be TRBD1, 6 bases matching. The sample was PBMCs. The encoded CDR3 is CASSFIRGEQYF. The DNA is as follows: TGTGCCAGCAGTTTTATCAGGGGCGAGCAGTACTTC.